This T cell receptor beta chain was recorded in a study of shared T cell receptors in the human thymus. This table comes from immunoSEQ multiplex PCR, and its TCRdb copy is limited to in-frame clones, with some not included. The table records approximately 68,000 clones, more than 90% of them present only once. V was shortened by 0 bases and J by 3 bases, with 15 bases between the two germline ends. The CDR3 length is 16 residues. In germline, CDR1 is SGDLS, CDR2 YYNGEE. This sequence joins TRBV9 and TRBJ2-5, with D perhaps matching TRBD2 (6 bases). Source material: thymocytes. This clonotype originated in a human donor. CDR3 nucleotides: TGTGCCAGCAGCGTAGAAGAGGGGAGGAATAAAGAGACCCAGTACTTC. This translates into CASSVEEGRNKETQYF.